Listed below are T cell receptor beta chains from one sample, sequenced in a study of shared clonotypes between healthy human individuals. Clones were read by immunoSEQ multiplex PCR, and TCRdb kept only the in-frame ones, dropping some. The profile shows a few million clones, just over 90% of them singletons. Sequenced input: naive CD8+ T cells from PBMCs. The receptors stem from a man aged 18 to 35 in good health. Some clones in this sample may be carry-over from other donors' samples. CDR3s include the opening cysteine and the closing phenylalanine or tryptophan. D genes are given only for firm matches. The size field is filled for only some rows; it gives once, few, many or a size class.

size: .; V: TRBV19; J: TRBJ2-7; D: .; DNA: TGTGCCAGACCCAAGACAGGTCCCAACTACGAGCAGTACTTC; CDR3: CARPKTGPNYEQYF
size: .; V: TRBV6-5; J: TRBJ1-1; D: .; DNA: TGTGCCAGCAGTGCCCCCGGGGGCACTGAAGCTTTCTTT; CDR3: CASSAPGGTEAFF
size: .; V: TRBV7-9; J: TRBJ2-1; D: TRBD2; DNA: TGTGCCAGCAGCTTACTTGCGGGGGTTCTTGAGCAGTTCTTC; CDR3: CASSLLAGVLEQFF
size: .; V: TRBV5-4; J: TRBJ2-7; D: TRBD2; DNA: TGTGCCAGCAGCTTACTAGCGGGGGCCTACGAGCAGTACTTC; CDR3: CASSLLAGAYEQYF
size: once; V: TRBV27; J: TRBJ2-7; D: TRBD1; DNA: TGTGCCAGCAAAGGACAGGGTCCCTACGAGCAGTACTTC; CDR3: CASKGQGPYEQYF
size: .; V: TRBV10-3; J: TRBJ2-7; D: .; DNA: TGTGCCATCAGAGCGCCTCTCTCCTACGAGCAGTACTTC; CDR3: CAIRAPLSYEQYF
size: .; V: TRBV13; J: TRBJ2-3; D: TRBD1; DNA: TGTGCCAGCGGATACAGGGGAAGCACAGATACGCAGTATTTT; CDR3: CASGYRGSTDTQYF
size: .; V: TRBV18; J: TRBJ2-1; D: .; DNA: TGTGCCAGCTCACCACCGGAACAGTACTACAATGAGCAGTTCTTC; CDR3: CASSPPEQYYNEQFF
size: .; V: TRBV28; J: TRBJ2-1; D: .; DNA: TGTGCCAGCAGTTTTGTAGTACAGGCCGGGAATGAGCAGTTCTTC; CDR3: CASSFVVQAGNEQFF
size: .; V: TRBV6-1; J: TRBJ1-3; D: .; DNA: TGTGCCAGCATGCGGGGGTTCTCTGGAAACACCATATATTTT; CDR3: CASMRGFSGNTIYF
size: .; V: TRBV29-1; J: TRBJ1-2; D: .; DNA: TGCAGCGTTGAAGACCGTAACTATGGCTACACCTTC; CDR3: CSVEDRNYGYTF
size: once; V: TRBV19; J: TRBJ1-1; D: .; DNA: TGTGCCAGTAGTTTTCGGGGTTGGGGCACTGAAGCTTTCTTT; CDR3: CASSFRGWGTEAFF
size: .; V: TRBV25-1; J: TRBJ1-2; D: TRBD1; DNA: TGTGCCAGCAGTGAAACGGGACAGTATGGCTACACCTTC; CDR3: CASSETGQYGYTF
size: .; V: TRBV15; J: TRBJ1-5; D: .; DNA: TGTGCCACCAGCAGAGATCGAGGGGGGCCCCAGCATTTT; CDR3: CATSRDRGGPQHF
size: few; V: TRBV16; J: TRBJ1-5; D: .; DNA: TGTGCCAGCAGCCAATTATTCACGGATAGCAATCAGCCCCAGCATTTT; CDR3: CASSQLFTDSNQPQHF
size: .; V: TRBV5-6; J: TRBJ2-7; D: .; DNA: TGTGCCAGCAGCTTGGTTTCAGGAAGATACGAGCAGTACTTC; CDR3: CASSLVSGRYEQYF
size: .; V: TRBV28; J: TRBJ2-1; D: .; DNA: TGTGCCAGCAGTTTCCCGTACAATGAGCAGTTCTTC; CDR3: CASSFPYNEQFF
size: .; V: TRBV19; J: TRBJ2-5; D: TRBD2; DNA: TGTGCCAGTAGAGCAGCGGGAAGTAGCTGGGAGACCCAGTACTTC; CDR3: CASRAAGSSWETQYF
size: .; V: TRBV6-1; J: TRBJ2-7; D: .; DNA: TGTGCCAGCAGTGAAAGTATAGGGACGTCCTACGAGCAGTACTTC; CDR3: CASSESIGTSYEQYF
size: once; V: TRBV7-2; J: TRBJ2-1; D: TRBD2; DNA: TGTGCCAGCAGCGCAAGCGGGAGGTACGATGAGCAGTTCTTC; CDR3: CASSASGRYDEQFF
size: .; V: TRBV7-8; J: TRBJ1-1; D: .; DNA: TGTGCCAGCAGCTTAGACCCCGGGACACTCAACACTGAAGCTTTCTTT; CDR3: CASSLDPGTLNTEAFF
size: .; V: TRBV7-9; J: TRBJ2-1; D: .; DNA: TGTGCCAGCAGCTCCTTGGCGGGACAGTGGAACAATGAGCAGTTCTTC; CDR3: CASSSLAGQWNNEQFF